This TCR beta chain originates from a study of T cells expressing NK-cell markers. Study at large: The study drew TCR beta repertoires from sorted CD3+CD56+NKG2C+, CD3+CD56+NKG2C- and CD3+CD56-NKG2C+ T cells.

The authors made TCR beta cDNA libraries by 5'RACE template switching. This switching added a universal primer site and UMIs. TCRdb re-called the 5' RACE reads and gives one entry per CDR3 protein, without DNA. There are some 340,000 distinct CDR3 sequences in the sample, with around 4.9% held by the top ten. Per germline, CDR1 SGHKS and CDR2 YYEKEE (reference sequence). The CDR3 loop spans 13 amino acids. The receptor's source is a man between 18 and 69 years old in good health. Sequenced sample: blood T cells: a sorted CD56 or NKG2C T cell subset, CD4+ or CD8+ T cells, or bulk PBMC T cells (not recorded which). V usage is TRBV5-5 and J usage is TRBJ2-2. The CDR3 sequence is CASSPKSVGELFF.